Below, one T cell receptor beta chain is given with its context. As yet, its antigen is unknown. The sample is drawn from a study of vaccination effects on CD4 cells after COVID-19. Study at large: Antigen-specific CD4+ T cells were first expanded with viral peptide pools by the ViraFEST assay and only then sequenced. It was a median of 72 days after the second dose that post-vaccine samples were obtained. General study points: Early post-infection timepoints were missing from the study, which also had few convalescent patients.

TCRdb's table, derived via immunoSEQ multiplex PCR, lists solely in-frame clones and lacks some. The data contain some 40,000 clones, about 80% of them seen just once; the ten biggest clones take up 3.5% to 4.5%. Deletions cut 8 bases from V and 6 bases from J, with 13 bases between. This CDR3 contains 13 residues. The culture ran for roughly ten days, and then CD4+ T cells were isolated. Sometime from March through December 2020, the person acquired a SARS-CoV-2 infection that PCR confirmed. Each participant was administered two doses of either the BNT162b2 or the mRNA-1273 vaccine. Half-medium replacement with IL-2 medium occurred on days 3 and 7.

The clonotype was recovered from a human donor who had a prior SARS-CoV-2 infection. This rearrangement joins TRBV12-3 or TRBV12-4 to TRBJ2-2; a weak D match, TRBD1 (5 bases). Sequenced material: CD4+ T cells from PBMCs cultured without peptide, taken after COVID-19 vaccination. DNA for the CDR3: TGTGCCAGCCAGGGTAGGACCCCCGGGGAGCTGTTTTTT. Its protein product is CASQGRTPGELFF.